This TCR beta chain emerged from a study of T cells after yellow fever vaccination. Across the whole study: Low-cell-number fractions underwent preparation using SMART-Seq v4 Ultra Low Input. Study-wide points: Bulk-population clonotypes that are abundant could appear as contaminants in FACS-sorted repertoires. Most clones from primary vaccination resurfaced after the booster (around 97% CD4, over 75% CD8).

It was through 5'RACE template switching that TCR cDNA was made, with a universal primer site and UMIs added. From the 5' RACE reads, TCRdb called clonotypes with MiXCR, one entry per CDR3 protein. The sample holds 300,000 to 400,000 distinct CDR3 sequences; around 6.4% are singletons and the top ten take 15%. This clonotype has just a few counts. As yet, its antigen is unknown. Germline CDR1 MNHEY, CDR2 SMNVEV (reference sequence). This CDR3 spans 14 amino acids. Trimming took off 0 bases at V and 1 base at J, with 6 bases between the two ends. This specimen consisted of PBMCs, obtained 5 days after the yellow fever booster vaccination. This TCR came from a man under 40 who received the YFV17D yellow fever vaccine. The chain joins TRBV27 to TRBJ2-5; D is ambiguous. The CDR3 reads CASSLSQAQETQYF. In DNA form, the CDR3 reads TGTGCCAGCAGTTTATCCCAGGCCCAAGAGACCCAGTACTTC.